Listed here are 26 T cell receptor beta chains from one sample, sequenced in a study of blood T cell repertoires in COVID-19. The assay was immunoSEQ multiplex PCR, and TCRdb's table has in-frame clones only and misses some. The sample holds approximately 31,000 clones; 90% are singletons and the top ten take roughly 1.5%. The sequenced sample was peripheral blood. These TCRs come from a man between 60 and 70 years old with active COVID-19.

The chain combines TRBV27 with TRBJ2-3, with D perhaps TRBD2 (6 bases). Trimming pared 5 bases from V and 4 bases from J, leaving 16 bases between. Looked up from germline, CDR1 is MNHEY and CDR2 is SMNVEV (reference sequence). This CDR3 comprises 15 residues. CDR3 bases: TGTGCCAGCAGTCTCGGACTACAGTGGTCAGATACGCAGTATTTT. Encoded protein: CASSLGLQWSDTQYF.

This chain joins TRBV28 and TRBJ1-2; no firm D call. This CDR3 region has 14 residues. The ends were cut back, 4 bases at V and 3 bases at J, with 12 bases in the middle. CDR1 is MDHEN, CDR2 SYDVKM, per germline. The CDR3 region is CASSSDSEDYGYTF. The CDR3 DNA sequence: TGTGCCAGCAGTTCCGACTCAGAAGACTATGGCTACACCTTC.

The chain couples TRBV7-2 to TRBJ2-2; TRBD1 aligns across 10 bases. Trimming at V came to 1 base and at J to 6 bases, leaving 8 bases not matched to a gene. Germline CDR1 and CDR2: SGHTA and FQGNSA. CDR3 length: 17 residues. The CDR3 DNA is TGTGCCAGCAGCTTAGATGCGCGACAGGGGGCATCCGGGGAGCTGTTTTTT. Its protein product is CASSLDARQGASGELFF.

V usage is TRBV12-3 or TRBV12-4 and J usage is TRBJ2-1, with 7 bases that match TRBD1. The CDR3 extends over 12 amino acids. J gave up 9 bases and V 6 bases, and 5 bases lay outside the gene matches. The CDR3 DNA sequence: TGTGCCAGCAGCTCGACAGGGTTTGAGCAGTTCTTC. As protein: CASSSTGFEQFF.

The chain couples TRBV7-2 to TRBJ2-3, with TRBD2 matching 15 bases. In germline, CDR1 is SGHTA, CDR2 FQGNSA. The CDR3 has 15 residues. V was pared by 4 bases and J by 10 bases, with 6 bases of the junction left unmatched. CDR3 residues: CASSSGGTSGGSQYF. CDR3 nucleotides: TGTGCCAGCAGCTCCGGCGGGACTAGCGGGGGGTCGCAGTATTTT.

J is TRBJ1-2 and V is TRBV10-3; D is uncertain. The CDR3 covers 12 residues. Trimming took 3 bases from V and 8 from J, leaving 10 bases between them. Germline values: CDR1 ENHRY, CDR2 SYGVKD. In DNA form, the CDR3 reads TGTGCCATCAGTGATAACGGGAACGGCTACACCTTC. Translation gives CAISDNGNGYTF.

The rearrangement uses TRBV7-6 and TRBJ2-2; 7 bases map to TRBD1. The CDR3 is 16 amino acids. Looked up from germline, CDR1 is SGHVS and CDR2 is FNYEAQ. With 4 bases clipped from V and 3 bases from J, the junction kept 8 bases outside the gene matches. The CDR3 sequence: CASSSGRDRDTGELFF. CDR3 DNA: TGTGCCAGCAGCTCGGGTCGGGACAGAGACACCGGGGAGCTGTTTTTT. The whole variable domain, filled in from reference TRBV7-6 and TRBJ2-2, reads GAGVSQSPRYKVTKRGQDVALRCDPISGHVSLYWYRQALGQGPEFLTYFNYEAQQDKSGLPNDRFSAERPEGSISTLTIQRTEQRDSAMYRCASSSGRDRDTGELFFGEGSRLTVL.

The rearrangement uses TRBV7-9 and TRBJ2-6, with D possibly being TRBD1 (5 bases). CDR1 and CDR2 from the germline V gene are SEHNR and FQNEAQ (reference sequence). V shed 1 base and J shed 7 bases, with 8 bases lying between them. The CDR3 loop spans 14 amino acids. The DNA for the CDR3 is TGTGCCAGCAGCTTAGTTGGGGCCGCCAACGTCCTGACTTTC. Translated: CASSLVGAANVLTF.

The chain carries TRBV3-1 (or the pseudogene TRBV3-2) and TRBJ2-4; tentatively, D is TRBD1 (5 bases). The V and J ends lost 0 bases and 2 bases respectively, with 23 bases between them. The CDR3 covers 20 residues. Germline V gene sequence: CDR1 LGHDT, CDR2 YNNKEL (reference sequence). CDR3 residues: CASSQETGPRYSGPKNIQYF. The CDR3 coding sequence is TGTGCCAGCAGCCAAGAGACGGGCCCCAGGTATTCAGGGCCCAAAAACATTCAGTACTTC.

V and J are TRBV29-1 and TRBJ1-1; 8 bases agree with TRBD1. CDR1 and CDR2 (germline): SQVTM, ANQGSEA. The CDR3 runs 12 residues. The V gene end was trimmed by 6 bases and the J gene end by 4 bases; junction bases not matched to a gene: 4. CDR3 amino acids: CSVKQGGTEAFF. As DNA, the CDR3 is TGCAGCGTCAAACAGGGGGGCACTGAAGCTTTCTTT.

The chain joins TRBV6-5 to TRBJ1-5, with 7 bases lining up with TRBD1. Germline loops: CDR1 MNHEY, CDR2 SVGAGI. The V segment lost 4 bases and the J segment 4 bases; nucleotides outside the gene matches: 10. This CDR3 contains 16 residues. DNA of the CDR3: TGTGCCAGCAGTTCCGGCGGGGTACAGGGGAATCAGCCCCAGCATTTT. Encoded protein: CASSSGGVQGNQPQHF.

V is TRBV18 and J is TRBJ2-1, with a weak D call TRBD1 (6 bases). Germline V lookup: CDR1 KGHSH, CDR2 LQKENI. The CDR3 loop spans 13 amino acids. Trimming left V 1 base short and J 6 bases short, with 7 bases between. The CDR3 DNA follows: TGTGCCAGCTCACCACTAGGGGGCAATGAGCAGTTCTTC. Protein: CASSPLGGNEQFF.

The chain recombines TRBV11-2 with TRBJ2-7, with D perhaps matching TRBD1 (5 bases). The CDR3 sequence is 15 residues long. V dropped 0 bases and J dropped 2 bases, with 11 bases sitting between them. Germline V gene lookup returns CDR1 SGHAT and CDR2 FQNNGV. CDR3 DNA: TGTGCCAGCAGCTTAGAGCCAGGGTCGACCTACGAGCAGTACTTC. Amino acid sequence: CASSLEPGSTYEQYF.

The V gene is TRBV7-2, the J gene TRBJ2-6; D gene uncertain. Trimming took off 3 bases at V and 1 base at J, with 4 bases between the two ends. The CDR3 is 14 amino acids. Germline lookup yields CDR1 SGHTA and CDR2 FQGNSA. CDR3 sequence reads: CASSFQSGANVLTF. In DNA form, the CDR3 reads TGTGCCAGCAGCTTTCAATCTGGGGCCAACGTCCTGACTTTC.

This clone was counted once. Other DNA sequences in this specimen translate into the identical CDR3. The chain carries TRBV11-1 and TRBJ2-7, with TRBD1 as a possible D gene (6 bases). CDR3 length equals 12 residues. Germline V CDR1 and CDR2: SGHAT, FQDESV (reference sequence). V lost 6 bases and J lost 5, with 11 bases in between. Written as DNA, the CDR3 is TGTGCCAGCAGTTCCAGGGGCCACGAGCAGTACTTC. Translation gives CASSSRGHEQYF. The full variable domain, rest sourced from reference TRBV11-1 and TRBJ2-7, is EAEVAQSPRYKITEKSQAVAFWCDPISGHATLYWYRQILGQGPELLVQFQDESVVDDSQLPKDRFSAERLKGVDSTLKIQPAELGDSAMYLCASSSRGHEQYFGPGTRLTVT.

The chain combines TRBV6-2 or TRBV6-3 with TRBJ2-7; D remains unclear. This CDR3 has 13 residues. Trimming cost V 2 bases and J 3 bases, with 8 bases left between them. Germline CDR1 MNHEY, CDR2 SVGEGT. Here the CDR3 DNA reads TGTGCCAGCAGTTACGAGCACAGCTACGAGCAGTACTTC. Protein: CASSYEHSYEQYF.

The chain carries TRBV28 and TRBJ2-7; D might be TRBD1 (5 bases). Germline V CDR1 and CDR2: MDHEN, SYDVKM. Between the trimmed V and J ends, which lost 0 bases and 7 bases, there was a span of 10 bases. This CDR3 comprises 13 residues. The CDR3 reads CASSLWDMGEQYF. The CDR3 nucleotides are TGTGCCAGCAGTTTATGGGACATGGGAGAGCAGTACTTC.

The table lists this clone with a few counts. The chain recombines TRBV4-1 with TRBJ2-7; the match to TRBD1 covers 8 bases. Germline V lookup: CDR1 MGHRA, CDR2 YSYEKL. This CDR3 region has 15 residues. The J segment lost 6 bases and the V segment lost 1 base, leaving 8 bases of the junction unmatched. In nucleotides, the CDR3 is TGCGCCAGCAGCCAAGCAGGGGGCATGTTGTCCGAGCAGTACTTC. It encodes CASSQAGGMLSEQYF.

The chain couples TRBV29-1 to TRBJ2-7; maybe TRBD1 (6 bases). The CDR3 totals 13 residues. Germline CDR1 is SQVTM and CDR2 is ANQGSEA. Between the trimmed V and J ends, which lost 7 bases and 5 bases, there was a span of 18 bases. The CDR3 region has the DNA TGCAGCGCCTCCGGGACACTTTCCCACGAGCAGTACTTC. Its protein is CSASGTLSHEQYF.

The chain employs TRBV19 and TRBJ1-2; 7 bases match TRBD1. In germline, CDR1 is LNHDA, CDR2 SQIVND (reference sequence). The ends lost 5 bases at V and 2 bases at J; junction bases unmatched: 8. CDR3 length equals 15 residues. The CDR3 spells CASSSLDRVNYGYTF. The CDR3 bases are TGTGCCAGTAGTTCTCTCGACAGGGTAAACTATGGCTACACCTTC.

V gene TRBV7-9 combines with J gene TRBJ2-3; D not resolved. CDR1 and CDR2 from the germline V gene are SEHNR and FQNEAQ (reference sequence). This CDR3 comprises 13 residues. With 5 bases removed from V and 2 bases from J, the gap between germline ends came to 8 bases. For the CDR3, the DNA is TGTGCCAGCAGCACCGGGTCCACAGATACGCAGTATTTT. Translated, it gives CASSTGSTDTQYF. Using reference TRBV7-9 and TRBJ2-3 for the parts outside the CDR3, the full variable domain is DTGVSQNPRHKITKRGQNVTFRCDPISEHNRLYWYRQTLGQGPEFLTYFQNEAQLEKSRLLSDRFSAERPKGSFSTLEIQRTEQGDSAMYLCASSTGSTDTQYFGPGTRLTVL.

J is TRBJ2-2 and V is TRBV5-1; D call uncertain. Between the trimmed V and J ends, which lost 4 bases and 5 bases, there was a span of 9 bases. The germline CDR1 and CDR2 sequences are SGHRS and YFSETQ. CDR3 length: 13 residues. The chain's CDR3 is CASSHTRTGELFF. The DNA for the CDR3 is TGCGCCAGCAGCCACACCAGGACCGGGGAGCTGTTTTTT. Complete variable domain (other parts from reference TRBV5-1 and TRBJ2-2): KAGVTQTPRYLIKTRGQQVTLSCSPISGHRSVSWYQQTPGQGLQFLFEYFSETQRNKGNFPGRFSGRQFSNSRSEMNVSTLELGDSALYLCASSHTRTGELFFGEGSRLTVL.

The chain has TRBV28 and TRBJ1-6; D ambiguous. This CDR3 has 16 amino acids. Trimming stripped 6 bases from V and 0 bases from J, with 12 bases between. Germline V gene lookup returns CDR1 MDHEN and CDR2 SYDVKM. DNA of the CDR3: TGTGCCAGCAGCCCCTTAGACAACTCCTATAATTCACCCCTCCACTTT. Protein product: CASSPLDNSYNSPLHF. The whole variable domain, remainder taken from reference TRBV28 and TRBJ1-6, is DVKVTQSSRYLVKRTGEKVFLECVQDMDHENMFWYRQDPGLGLRLIYFSYDVKMKEKGDIPEGYSVSREKKERFSLILESASTNQTSMYLCASSPLDNSYNSPLHFGNGTRLTVT.

This chain uses TRBV28 with TRBJ1-2; 7 nucleotides match TRBD1. The CDR3 contains 14 residues. Germline CDR1 MDHEN, CDR2 SYDVKM. Trimming took 6 bases from V and 2 from J; bases not matched to a gene: 6. The chain's CDR3 is CASRPPGQNYGYTF. CDR3 bases: TGTGCCAGCAGGCCCCCGGGACAGAACTATGGCTACACCTTC.

The chain carries TRBV7-8 and TRBJ2-5; D is perhaps TRBD1 (6 bases). CDR1 is SGHVS, CDR2 FQNEAQ, per germline. Between the trimmed V and J ends, which lost 3 bases and 5 bases, there was a span of 16 bases. This CDR3 region has 15 residues. The CDR3 nucleotides read TGTGCCAGCAGCTTTTCAATGGGGGCGCGGGAGACCCAGTACTTC. Its translation: CASSFSMGARETQYF.

The V call is TRBV4-2, the J call TRBJ1-5; D might be TRBD1 (5 bases). Trimming took 4 bases from V and 5 from J, leaving 21 bases between them. Germline V gene lookup returns CDR1 LGHNA and CDR2 YNFKEQ. CDR3 length equals 17 residues. CDR3 DNA: TGTGCCAGCAGCCGAAGCCTCTGGGGCACGCAAGATCAGCCCCAGCATTTT. It translates to CASSRSLWGTQDQPQHF.